This TCR beta chain was sequenced in a study of blood T cells in healthy people across ages. Background on the study: Template switching recovered approximately one barcoded beta molecule for every two T cells.

Approximately 9.7 milliliters was the volume of peripheral blood drawn from each donor. Study results and caveats: The donors' CMV status was not determined, possibly confounding changes in expanded clonotypes.

V lost 3 bases, J lost 8 bases, and 10 bases lay in between. Germline V gene sequence: CDR1 LGHDT, CDR2 YNNKEL (reference sequence). CDR3 length: 12 amino acids. Concerning this clonotype: Its antigen is currently unknown.

Sample-barcoded 5' priming and a J-beta primer mix drove a second PCR of 7 to 11 cycles. A template-switch adaptor containing 12 random nucleotides labeled each cDNA molecule. A single record per CDR3 protein comes from TCRdb applying MiXCR to the 5' RACE reads. Among under 2 million distinct CDR3 sequences listed, approximately 32% were seen once. What was sequenced was blood. This receptor was identified in a woman in her thirties in good health. V and J are TRBV3-1 and TRBJ1-2, with D unclear. CDR3 residues: CASSHIHQGYTF. Written as DNA, the CDR3 is TGTGCCAGCAGCCATATCCATCAAGGCTACACCTTC. Supplemented by reference TRBV3-1 and TRBJ1-2, the full variable domain reads DTAVSQTPKYLVTQMGNDKSIKCEQNLGHDTMYWYKQDSKKFLKIMFSYNNKELIINETVPNRFSPKSPDKAHLNLHINSLELGDSAVYFCASSHIHQGYTFGSGTRLTVV.